This T cell receptor (beta chain) emerged from a study of cytomegalovirus exposure and HLA in healthy donors. Both 60 Vbeta primers and 13 Jbeta primers went into the PCR. The repertoire was sequenced with immunoSEQ multiplex PCR; TCRdb's copy has only in-frame clones and lacks some. The sample has roughly 97,000 clones; 81% are singletons. The CDR3 runs to 16 residues. Looked up from germline, CDR1 is SGHRS and CDR2 is YFSETQ. Germline trimming cut 0 bases from V and 6 bases from J; bases unmatched to any gene: 4. Sequenced material: PBMCs. The receptor was derived from a man in his forties in good health and CMV-seropositive. This chain joins TRBV5-1 and TRBJ2-1; 12 bases are a match to TRBD2. DNA of the CDR3: TGCGCCAGCAGCTTGGGCGGACTAGCGGGGATCAATGAGCAGTTCTTC. This codes for CASSLGGLAGINEQFF.